This T cell receptor beta chain was recorded in a study of T cell repertoires in cytomegalovirus infection. As concerns this clonotype: Its antigen is not known.

MiXCR was run by TCRdb on the reads, yielding one entry per CDR3 protein. The sample carries a few hundred thousand distinct CDR3 sequences, around two fifths recorded once. Trimming took off 0 bases at V and 7 bases at J, with 16 bases between the two ends. The germline V gene has CDR1 KGHSH and CDR2 LQKENI. This CDR3 region has 15 residues. The sequences come from cultured PBMCs, collected from culture after CMV antigen stimulation. The chain has TRBV18 and TRBJ2-7; possible D gene TRBD1, 5 bases. This sequence was found in a human donor in good health (CMV status not recorded). Some clones in this sample may be carry-over from other donors' samples. CDR3: CASSPPAPVSGEQYF. The DNA of the CDR3 is TGTGCCAGCTCACCACCGGCCCCCGTCTCAGGGGAGCAGTACTTC.